The 17 T cell receptor beta chains given below trace back to one sample, sequenced in a study of T cell responses to AZD1222 COVID-19 vaccine. Repertoires were generated with immunoSEQ multiplex PCR, while TCRdb's copy carries only in-frame clones and drops some. Of about 110,000 clones in the sample, approximately 90% were seen once. Specimen: peripheral blood, collected on day 0 of AZD1222 vaccination. The receptors were gathered from an adult in good health.

The chain is built from TRBV19 and TRBJ2-1; perhaps TRBD2 as D (6 bases). CDR1 and CDR2 from the germline V gene are LNHDA and SQIVND (reference sequence). The V gene lost 7 bases and the J gene lost 6 bases, with 10 bases spanning the gap. The CDR3 spans 12 residues. The CDR3 here is CASKEGGNEQFF. The CDR3 bases are TGTGCCAGTAAGGAGGGAGGCAATGAGCAGTTCTTC.

The chain employs TRBV3-1 (or the pseudogene TRBV3-2) and TRBJ2-1, with a weak D call TRBD2 (5 bases). Trimming cost V 2 bases and J 6 bases, with 8 bases left between them. The CDR3 sequence is 13 residues long. Germline assignment: CDR1 LGHDT and CDR2 YNNKEL (reference sequence). The CDR3 nucleotides are TGTGCCAGCAGCCAACCGGGATCCAATGAGCAGTTCTTC. Translating it yields CASSQPGSNEQFF.

A note on this clone: The identical CDR3 is also encoded by other nucleotide sequences in the sample. The chain links TRBV27 to TRBJ1-2; 7 bases are shared with TRBD1. J lost 5 bases, V lost 2 bases, and 5 bases had no gene match. Germline V gives CDR1 MNHEY, CDR2 SMNVEV (reference sequence). The CDR3 contains 14 residues. The CDR3 protein is CASSLGGQTYGYTF. CDR3 coding DNA: TGTGCCAGCAGTTTAGGGGGACAGACTTATGGCTACACCTTC.

The rearrangement links TRBV29-1 to TRBJ2-3; 7 nucleotides match TRBD1. CDR3 size: 14 residues. Germline lookup yields CDR1 SQVTM and CDR2 ANQGSEA. Trimming took 2 bases from V and 3 from J; bases not matched to a gene: 5. The DNA of the CDR3 is TGCAGCGTTGAAAGACAGGGTTTAACAGATACGCAGTATTTT. It codes for CSVERQGLTDTQYF.

The rearrangement links TRBV7-9 to TRBJ2-3, with 9 bases identical to TRBD1. V shed 6 bases and J 4 bases; nucleotides not matched to a gene: 5. Germline CDR1 is SEHNR and CDR2 is FQNEAQ (reference sequence). This CDR3 region has 14 residues. In DNA form, the CDR3 reads TGTGCCAGCAGTCTGACAGGGGGTTCAGATACGCAGTATTTT. This codes for CASSLTGGSDTQYF.

This clone was recorded once. The chain employs TRBV9 and TRBJ1-6, with D unclear. V was shortened by 0 bases and J by 6 bases, with 16 bases between the two germline ends. Germline V CDR1 and CDR2: SGDLS, YYNGEE. The CDR3 runs to 17 residues. The CDR3 is CASSVEGGPKINSPLHF. DNA of the CDR3: TGTGCCAGCAGCGTAGAGGGCGGGCCTAAAATTAATTCACCCCTCCACTTT.

The V call is TRBV2, the J call TRBJ1-4; TRBD1 matches at 9 bases. The V gene end was trimmed by 7 bases and the J gene end by 8 bases; junction bases not matched to a gene: 8. CDR3 length: 14 amino acids. CDR1 SNHLY and CDR2 FYNNEI come from the germline V gene. CDR3 coding DNA: TGTGCCAGCAACCCGGGACAGGGACAGGAAAAACTGTTTTTT. It translates to CASNPGQGQEKLFF.

This clone occurred once. The V and J genes are TRBV6-1 and TRBJ2-1; TRBD2 might be the D (7 bases). This CDR3 region has 16 residues. The V end lost 3 bases, the J end lost 2 bases, and 14 bases lay between the germline ends. Germline CDR1 MNHNS, CDR2 SASEGT. CDR3 in DNA: TGTGCCAGCAGTGATACGCGGGGGCGTCCCTACAATGAGCAGTTCTTC. It translates to CASSDTRGRPYNEQFF.

This chain links TRBV5-1 with TRBJ1-5; tentative D call: TRBD1 (6 bases). The germline V gene has CDR1 SGHRS and CDR2 YFSETQ. Trimming took off 0 bases at V and 6 bases at J, with 13 bases between the two ends. There are 15 residues in the CDR3. CDR3 sequence (DNA): TGCGCCAGCAGCTTGGAGTCGGGGGCCGGTCAGCCCCAGCATTTT. Translating it yields CASSLESGAGQPQHF.

The DNA for the CDR3 is TGTGCCTCGACCGGACAGGTGGGGGAAAAACTGTTTTTT. It codes for CASTGQVGEKLFF. This chain joins TRBV30 and TRBJ1-4; 7 nucleotides agree with TRBD1. Germline V gene data show CDR1 as GTSNPN and CDR2 as SVGIG (reference sequence). V lost 7 bases and J lost 8; bases outside the gene matches: 10. The CDR3 has 13 amino acids.

This clone was detected once. The chain has TRBV20-1 and TRBJ1-6, with unresolved D. Germline CDR1 reads DFQATT; CDR2 reads SNEGSKA (reference sequence). Trimming took 3 bases from V and 6 from J, leaving 9 bases between them. This CDR3 has 13 residues. CDR3 amino acids: CSASGDFNSPLHF. CDR3 DNA: TGCAGTGCTAGTGGGGATTTTAATTCACCCCTCCACTTT.

The J gene is TRBJ2-7, the V gene TRBV7-6, with D possibly matching TRBD1 (5 bases). V lost 4 bases, J lost 2 bases, and 18 bases lay in between. The CDR3 is made up of 16 amino acids. Per germline, CDR1 SGHVS and CDR2 FNYEAQ. CDR3 region: CASSSRFETAPYEQYF. The CDR3 DNA reads TGTGCCAGCAGCTCGAGGTTCGAGACAGCCCCCTACGAGCAGTACTTC.

This clone came up a few times. This chain uses TRBV3-1 (or the pseudogene TRBV3-2) with TRBJ2-2, with TRBD1 identical over 11 bases. The CDR3 contains 16 residues. The junction had 7 bases not matched to a gene; V was cut back by 3 bases and J by 7 bases. Germline V gives CDR1 LGHDT, CDR2 YNNKEL (reference sequence). CDR3 loop: CASSHLGTGGNGELFF. The CDR3 bases are TGTGCCAGCAGCCACTTGGGGACAGGGGGTAACGGGGAGCTGTTTTTT.

DNA for the CDR3: TGTGCCAGTAGTATTGGGGGGGCGCCAGGAGGGAACTATGGCTACACCTTC. It translates to CASSIGGAPGGNYGYTF. The genes are TRBV19 and TRBJ1-2, with a weak D call TRBD1 (6 bases). CDR3 length: 17 residues. Germline V gives CDR1 LNHDA, CDR2 SQIVND (reference sequence). V lost 3 bases and J lost 2, with 19 bases in between.

The V and J genes are TRBV2 and TRBJ1-3, with TRBD1 identical over 10 bases. Germline trimming cut 6 bases from V and 6 bases from J; bases unmatched to any gene: 8. This CDR3 is 15 amino acids long. Germline V CDR1 and CDR2: SNHLY, FYNNEI. The CDR3 is CASSGGTGVENTIYF. In DNA, the CDR3 is TGTGCCAGCAGCGGCGGGACAGGGGTAGAAAACACCATATATTTT.

The genes are TRBV7-6 and TRBJ2-3, with 13 bases that match TRBD2. Germline CDR1 SGHVS, CDR2 FNYEAQ. This CDR3 has 20 residues. Trimming took 3 bases from V and 8 from J; bases not matched to a gene: 20. CDR3: CASSLVLTLGTSGKFGTQYF. In DNA, the CDR3 is TGTGCCAGCAGCTTGGTCCTGACCCTGGGGACTAGCGGGAAGTTTGGTACGCAGTATTTT.

J is TRBJ2-5 and V is TRBV6-6; 11 nucleotides align to TRBD1. The length of the CDR3 is 16 residues. Germline assignment: CDR1 MNHNY and CDR2 SVGAGI (reference sequence). With V trimmed by 2 bases and J by 4 bases, 6 bases remained unmatched. For the CDR3, the DNA is TGTGCCAGCAGTTACGCCTACGGGACAGGGGGAGAGACCCAGTACTTC. Translating gives CASSYAYGTGGETQYF.